This T cell receptor (beta chain) was captured in a study of CD8+ T cells in alopecia areata. Once RNA had been extracted, it was reverse transcribed into cDNA to act as the sequencing template. Libraries were prepared by immunoSEQ multiplex PCR; TCRdb keeps only in-frame clonotypes and omits some of them. The repertoire holds roughly 280,000 clones, with 60% as singletons. This sample's treatment: oral pan-JAK inhibitor, 5-10 mg twice daily. The CDR3 has 15 residues. Germline lookup yields CDR1 SQVTM and CDR2 ANQGSEA. V was shortened by 0 bases and J by 2 bases, with 14 bases between the two germline ends. General study points: Sequencing of scalp samples also captures resident alphabeta T cells of normal skin. Scalp and blood samples kept many expanded lesional clones throughout tofacitinib.

As for this clone: The antigen remains undetermined.

Sequencing used CD4+ T cells sorted from blood, obtained between weeks 51 and 52, from a patient treated with tofacitinib. The chain uses TRBV29-1 and TRBJ2-7, with a tentative D call TRBD1 (6 bases). This receptor was taken from a human donor with alopecia areata. CDR3 in amino acids: CSVEDSMDRAYEQYF. CDR3 DNA: TGCAGCGTTGAAGATTCGATGGACAGAGCCTACGAGCAGTACTTC.